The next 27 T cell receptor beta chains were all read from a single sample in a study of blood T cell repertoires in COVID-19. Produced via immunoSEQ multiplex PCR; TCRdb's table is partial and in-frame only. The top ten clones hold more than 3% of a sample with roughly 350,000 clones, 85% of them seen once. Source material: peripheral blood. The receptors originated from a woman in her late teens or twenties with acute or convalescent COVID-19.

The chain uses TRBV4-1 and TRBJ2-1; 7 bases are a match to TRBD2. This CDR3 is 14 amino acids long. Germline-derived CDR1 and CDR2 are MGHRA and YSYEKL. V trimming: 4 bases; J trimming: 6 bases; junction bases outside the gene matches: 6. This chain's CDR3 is CASSRAGAGNEQFF. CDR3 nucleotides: TGCGCCAGCAGCCGCGCGGGAGCTGGCAATGAGCAGTTCTTC.

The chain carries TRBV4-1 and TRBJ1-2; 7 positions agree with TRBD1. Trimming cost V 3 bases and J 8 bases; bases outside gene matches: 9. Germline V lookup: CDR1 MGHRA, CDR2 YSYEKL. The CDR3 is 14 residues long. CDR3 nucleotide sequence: TGCGCCAGCAGCCAGGCTGACAGGGACGGGGGCTACACCTTC. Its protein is CASSQADRDGGYTF.

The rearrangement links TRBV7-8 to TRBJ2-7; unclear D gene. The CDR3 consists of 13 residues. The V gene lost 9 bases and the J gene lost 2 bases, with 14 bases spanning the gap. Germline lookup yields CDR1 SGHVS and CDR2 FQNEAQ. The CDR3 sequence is CASSRGQAYEQYF. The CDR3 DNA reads TGTGCCAGTAGCCGCGGCCAGGCCTACGAGCAGTACTTC.

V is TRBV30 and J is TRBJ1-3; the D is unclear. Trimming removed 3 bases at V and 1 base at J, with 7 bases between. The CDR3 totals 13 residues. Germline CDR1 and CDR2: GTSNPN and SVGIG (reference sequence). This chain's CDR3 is CAWRIPSGNTIYF. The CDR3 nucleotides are TGTGCCTGGAGAATCCCATCTGGAAACACCATATATTTT.

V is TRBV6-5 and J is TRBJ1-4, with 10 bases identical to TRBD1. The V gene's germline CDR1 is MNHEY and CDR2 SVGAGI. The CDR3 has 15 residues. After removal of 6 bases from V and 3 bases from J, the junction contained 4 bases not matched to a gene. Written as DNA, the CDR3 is TGTGCCAGCAGACGGGACAGGGGTCCTAATGAAAAACTGTTTTTT. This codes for CASRRDRGPNEKLFF.

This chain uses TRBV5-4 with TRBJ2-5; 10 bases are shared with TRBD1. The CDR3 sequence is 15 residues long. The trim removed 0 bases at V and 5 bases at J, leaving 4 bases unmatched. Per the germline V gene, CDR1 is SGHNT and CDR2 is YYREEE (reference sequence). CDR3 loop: CASSLGQGAGETQYF. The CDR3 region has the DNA TGTGCCAGCAGCTTGGGACAGGGGGCAGGGGAGACCCAGTACTTC.

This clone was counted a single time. The CDR3 loop reads CASSSTGSHGYTF. Written as DNA, the CDR3 is TGTGCCAGCAGCTCTACAGGGTCCCATGGCTACACCTTC. V usage is TRBV12-3 or TRBV12-4 and J usage is TRBJ1-2; D is possibly TRBD1 (6 bases). V was clipped by 6 bases and J by 6 bases, with 14 bases between them. There are 13 residues in the CDR3.

Here the CDR3 reads CASSVVRTDTQYF. The DNA for the CDR3 is TGTGCCAGCAGCGTAGTCAGGACAGATACGCAGTATTTT. The genes are TRBV9 and TRBJ2-3; D gene ambiguous. In germline, CDR1 is SGDLS, CDR2 YYNGEE. The CDR3 runs 13 residues. V dropped 0 bases and J dropped 3 bases, with 5 bases sitting between them.

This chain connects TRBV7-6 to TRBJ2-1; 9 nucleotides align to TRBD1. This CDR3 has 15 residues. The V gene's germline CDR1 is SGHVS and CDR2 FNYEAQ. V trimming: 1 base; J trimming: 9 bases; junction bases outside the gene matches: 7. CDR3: CASSLGGTGTREQFF. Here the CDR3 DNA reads TGTGCCAGCAGCTTAGGGGGGACAGGGACCCGTGAGCAGTTCTTC.

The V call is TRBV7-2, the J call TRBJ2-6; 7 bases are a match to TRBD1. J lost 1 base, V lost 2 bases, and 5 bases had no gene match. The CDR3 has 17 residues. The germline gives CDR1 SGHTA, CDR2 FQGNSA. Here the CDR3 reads CASSLRARGSGANVLTF. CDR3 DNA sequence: TGTGCCAGCAGCTTAAGGGCCAGGGGGTCTGGGGCCAACGTCCTGACTTTC.

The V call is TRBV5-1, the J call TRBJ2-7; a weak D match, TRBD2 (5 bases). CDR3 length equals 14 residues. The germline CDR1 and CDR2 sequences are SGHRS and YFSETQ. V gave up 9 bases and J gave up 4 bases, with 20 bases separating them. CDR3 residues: CATSKDPEGYEQYF. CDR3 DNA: TGCGCCACGTCCAAGGACCCCGAGGGATACGAGCAGTACTTC.

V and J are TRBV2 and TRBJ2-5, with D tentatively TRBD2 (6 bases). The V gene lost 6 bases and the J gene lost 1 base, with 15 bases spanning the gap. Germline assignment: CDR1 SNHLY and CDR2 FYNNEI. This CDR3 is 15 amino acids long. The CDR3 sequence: CASSPTGASQETQYF. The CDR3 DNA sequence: TGTGCCAGCAGCCCCACGGGAGCCTCCCAAGAGACCCAGTACTTC.

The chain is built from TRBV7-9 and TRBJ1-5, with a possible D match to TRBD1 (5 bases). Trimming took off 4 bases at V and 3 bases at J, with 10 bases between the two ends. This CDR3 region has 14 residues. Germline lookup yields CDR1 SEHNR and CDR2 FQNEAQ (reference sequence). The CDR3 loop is CASSSAGPNQPQHF. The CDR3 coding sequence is TGTGCCAGCAGCTCCGCAGGGCCCAATCAGCCCCAGCATTTT.

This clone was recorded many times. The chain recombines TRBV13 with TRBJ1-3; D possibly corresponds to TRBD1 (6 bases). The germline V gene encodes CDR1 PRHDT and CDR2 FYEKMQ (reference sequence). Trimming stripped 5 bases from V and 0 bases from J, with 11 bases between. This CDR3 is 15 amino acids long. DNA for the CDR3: TGTGCCAGCAGCCTGGACAGTAGCTCTGGAAACACCATATATTTT. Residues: CASSLDSSSGNTIYF.

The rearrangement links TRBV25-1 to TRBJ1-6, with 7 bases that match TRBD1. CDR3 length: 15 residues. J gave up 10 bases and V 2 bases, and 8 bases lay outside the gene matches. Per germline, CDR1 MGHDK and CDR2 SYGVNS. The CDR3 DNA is TGTGCCAGCAGTGAAATCACAGGGGTCCGGTCACCCCTCCACTTT. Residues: CASSEITGVRSPLHF.

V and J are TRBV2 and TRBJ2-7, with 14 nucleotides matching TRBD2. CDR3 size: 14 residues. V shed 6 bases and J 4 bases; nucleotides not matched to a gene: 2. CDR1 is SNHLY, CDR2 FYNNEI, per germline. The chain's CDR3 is CASRGTSGGYEQYF. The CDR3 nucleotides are TGTGCCAGCAGAGGGACTAGCGGGGGTTACGAGCAGTACTTC. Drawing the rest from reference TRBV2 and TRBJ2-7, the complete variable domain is EPEVTQTPSHQVTQMGQEVILRCVPISNHLYFYWYRQILGQKVEFLVSFYNNEISEKSEIFDDQFSVERPDGSNFTLKIRSTKLEDSAMYFCASRGTSGGYEQYFGPGTRLTVT.

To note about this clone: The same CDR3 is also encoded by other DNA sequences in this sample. The CDR3, as DNA: TGTGCCAGCAGCTTATCTCAGGGGACTGAAGCTTTCTTT. Protein sequence: CASSLSQGTEAFF. The rearrangement uses TRBV7-9 and TRBJ1-1; D is possibly TRBD1 (6 bases). The V end lost 2 bases, the J end lost 5 bases, and 9 bases lay between the germline ends. Germline loops: CDR1 SEHNR, CDR2 FQNEAQ (reference sequence). This CDR3 spans 13 amino acids.

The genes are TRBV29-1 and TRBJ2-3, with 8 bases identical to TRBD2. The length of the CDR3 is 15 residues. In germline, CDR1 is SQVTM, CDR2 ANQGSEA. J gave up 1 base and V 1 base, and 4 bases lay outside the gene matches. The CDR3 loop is CSVEGSSGRTDTQYF. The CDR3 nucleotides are TGCAGCGTTGAAGGGTCTAGCGGGCGCACAGATACGCAGTATTTT.

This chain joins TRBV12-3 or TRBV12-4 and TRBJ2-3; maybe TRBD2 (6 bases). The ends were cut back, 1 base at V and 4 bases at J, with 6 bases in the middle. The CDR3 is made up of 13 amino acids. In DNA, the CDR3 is TGTGCCAGCAGTTTAGGGAGGGCAGATACGCAGTATTTT. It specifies CASSLGRADTQYF.

The CDR3 nucleotides are TGTGCCAGCAGCTCTAGCGGGAGCTTCAACGAGCAGTACTTC. It encodes CASSSSGSFNEQYF. The rearrangement joins TRBV11-1 to TRBJ2-7; 10 nucleotides align to TRBD2. V lost 4 bases to trimming and J lost 5 bases; unmatched junction nucleotides: 5. The CDR3 sequence is 14 residues long. Per the germline V gene, CDR1 is SGHAT and CDR2 is FQDESV (reference sequence).

The CDR3: CASASPSYANEQYF. The CDR3 bases are TGTGCCAGCGCCAGTCCCTCTTATGCCAACGAGCAGTACTTC. The chain recombines TRBV6-5 with TRBJ2-7, with unresolved D. The CDR3 has 14 residues. Per germline, CDR1 MNHEY and CDR2 SVGAGI. Deletions cut 8 bases from V and 5 bases from J, with 19 bases between.

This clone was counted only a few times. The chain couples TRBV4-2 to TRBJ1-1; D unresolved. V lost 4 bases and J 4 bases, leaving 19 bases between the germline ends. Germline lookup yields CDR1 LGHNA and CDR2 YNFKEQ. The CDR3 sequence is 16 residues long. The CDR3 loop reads CASSPGDSRERTEAFF. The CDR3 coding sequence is TGTGCCAGCAGCCCCGGGGATTCGAGAGAGCGCACTGAAGCTTTCTTT.

The CDR3 DNA reads TGTGCCAGCACCCGACAGTCCATGAACACTGAAGCTTTCTTT. This gives the protein CASTRQSMNTEAFF. The chain uses TRBV28 and TRBJ1-1; a possible D gene is TRBD1 (5 bases). Germline CDR1 MDHEN, CDR2 SYDVKM. With 7 bases removed from V and 0 bases from J, the gap between germline ends came to 12 bases. The CDR3 sequence is 14 residues long.

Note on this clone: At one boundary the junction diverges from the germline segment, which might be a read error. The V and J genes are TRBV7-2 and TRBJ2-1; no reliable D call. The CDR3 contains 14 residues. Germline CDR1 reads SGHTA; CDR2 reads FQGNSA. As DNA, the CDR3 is TGTGCCAGCAGCTTTGACATGTCTCCCAATAAGCAGTTCTTC. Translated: CASSFDMSPNKQFF.

This chain's CDR3 is CASSWTVKISPLHF. CDR3 in DNA: TGTGCCAGCAGTTGGACAGTCAAAATCTCACCCCTCCACTTT. This chain uses TRBV11-2 with TRBJ1-6; possibly TRBD1 for D (6 bases). CDR3 length: 14 amino acids. The V and J ends lost 6 bases and 10 bases respectively, with 16 bases between them. Germline values: CDR1 SGHAT, CDR2 FQNNGV.

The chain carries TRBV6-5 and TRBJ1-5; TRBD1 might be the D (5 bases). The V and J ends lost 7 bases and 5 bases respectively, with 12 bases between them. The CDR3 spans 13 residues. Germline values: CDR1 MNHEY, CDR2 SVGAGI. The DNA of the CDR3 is TGTGCCAGCACTAGGGGAATTGATCAGCCCCAGCATTTT. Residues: CASTRGIDQPQHF.

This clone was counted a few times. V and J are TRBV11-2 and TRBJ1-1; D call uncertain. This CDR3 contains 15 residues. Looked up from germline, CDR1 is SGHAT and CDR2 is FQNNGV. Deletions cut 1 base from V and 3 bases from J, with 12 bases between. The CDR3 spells CASSLGGRLDTEAFF. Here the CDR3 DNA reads TGTGCCAGCAGCTTAGGAGGGCGGCTCGACACTGAAGCTTTCTTT.